This TCR beta chain was recorded in a study of blood T cell repertoires in COVID-19 (dated by TCRdb to the early 2020s). Looking at the study overall: Samples from collaborators originated in the United States, Italy and Spain and spanned both the acute and convalescent phases of COVID-19. Sample metadata almost always included a de-identified subject ID, COVID-19 status, age in years and sex. HLA class I and class II types, where available, came from metadata supplied by the sample provider rather than from assay-based typing. The dataset comprised deeply sampled blood TCRbeta repertoires from subjects exposed to, actively infected with, or recovered from COVID-19. The prospective study material was composed of cDNA or gDNA derived from T cells, B-cell-depleted T cells, or PBMCs. The repertoires were made available in a free public database intended to serve as a resource for research on the immune response to SARS-CoV-2. The samples were drawn from the first 160 participants of the ongoing ImmuneRACE study and from 950 to 1,500 subjects provided by 6 global collaborators.

The immunoSEQ Assay, a bias-controlled multiplex PCR, was used to amplify TCRbeta CDR3 regions from genomic DNA. The study's processing was this. Nucleated cell counts per sample were estimated from amplification of reference gene primers within the assay. To quantify the absolute abundance of each unique TCRbeta CDR3 rearrangement, sequence reads were collapsed and filtered. For each sample, productive Simpson clonality was calculated by taking the square root of Simpson's diversity index across productive rearrangements. TCRdb re-hosts the immuneACCESS table, in-frame sequences only. Its copies lack some clones; in the studies checked, an unresolved V gene accounts for under half of them, and the cause for the rest is not known. V and J calls and clone size are given by that table; D and trimming were obtained from the DNA. The sample contains nearly 110,000 clones, 65% to 80% of them found a single time. The ten largest account for 4% to 4.5% of the sample.

The collaborating institutions used their own protocols to collect whole blood in K2EDTA tubes. Collaborator samples were shipped for TCRbeta analysis as frozen whole blood, isolated PBMCs, or DNA extracted from either sample type. Findings and caveats that apply to the study as a whole: The amount of clinical and demographic metadata varied by source and participant and was provided uncurated.

About this clone: Which antigen it targets is not known. The input lacks base qualities; no much larger clone sits a single base away.

As encoded in the germline V gene, CDR1 is MNHEY while CDR2 is SVGAGI. The CDR3 runs 15 amino acids, cysteine and phenylalanine included. Only the CDR3 portion is preserved as DNA: 45 bases, with reading frame beginning at the first base. Compared with germline, V lacks 5 bases and J lacks 8 bases; bases without a gene match: 7. This TCR was recovered from a man between 65 and 85 years old with acute or convalescent COVID-19. What was sequenced was peripheral blood. The chain joins TRBV6-5 to TRBJ1-6; TRBD1 matches 9 bases in the middle. The CDR3 region: CASSPPGQGYSPLHF. Here is the DNA: TGTGCCAGCAGTCCACCGGGACAGGGTTATTCACCCCTCCACTTT.